One T cell receptor (beta chain) is described in this entry. Its matching antigen is unknown. This entry belongs to a study of shared clonotypes between healthy human individuals. Across the study: Three plates were used per donor for CD4 naive, three for CD4 memory, two for CD8 naive and one for CD8 memory.

Naive CD8 cells lacked CD45RO and underwent positive selection for CCR7, leaving out terminally differentiated effector memory CD45RA+ cells. Study-level points and caveats: Exclusively blood specimens were collected; tissue repertoires likely differ.

The assay was immunoSEQ multiplex PCR, and TCRdb's table has in-frame clones only and misses some. The sample includes over 2,000,000 clones, about 93% of them seen just once. Sequencing was performed on naive CD8+ T cells from PBMCs. The receptor comes from a man between 18 and 29 years old in good health. Some clones in this sample may be carry-over from other donors' samples.

CDR3 DNA sequence: TGTGCCAGCAGCTTAGTAGTGGACAATGAAAAACTGTTTTTT. Amino acids: CASSLVVDNEKLFF. This chain connects TRBV7-9 to TRBJ1-4, with D unclear. Germline V gene lookup returns CDR1 SEHNR and CDR2 FQNEAQ (reference sequence). The CDR3 has 14 residues. V lost 1 base and J lost 5, with 8 bases in between.